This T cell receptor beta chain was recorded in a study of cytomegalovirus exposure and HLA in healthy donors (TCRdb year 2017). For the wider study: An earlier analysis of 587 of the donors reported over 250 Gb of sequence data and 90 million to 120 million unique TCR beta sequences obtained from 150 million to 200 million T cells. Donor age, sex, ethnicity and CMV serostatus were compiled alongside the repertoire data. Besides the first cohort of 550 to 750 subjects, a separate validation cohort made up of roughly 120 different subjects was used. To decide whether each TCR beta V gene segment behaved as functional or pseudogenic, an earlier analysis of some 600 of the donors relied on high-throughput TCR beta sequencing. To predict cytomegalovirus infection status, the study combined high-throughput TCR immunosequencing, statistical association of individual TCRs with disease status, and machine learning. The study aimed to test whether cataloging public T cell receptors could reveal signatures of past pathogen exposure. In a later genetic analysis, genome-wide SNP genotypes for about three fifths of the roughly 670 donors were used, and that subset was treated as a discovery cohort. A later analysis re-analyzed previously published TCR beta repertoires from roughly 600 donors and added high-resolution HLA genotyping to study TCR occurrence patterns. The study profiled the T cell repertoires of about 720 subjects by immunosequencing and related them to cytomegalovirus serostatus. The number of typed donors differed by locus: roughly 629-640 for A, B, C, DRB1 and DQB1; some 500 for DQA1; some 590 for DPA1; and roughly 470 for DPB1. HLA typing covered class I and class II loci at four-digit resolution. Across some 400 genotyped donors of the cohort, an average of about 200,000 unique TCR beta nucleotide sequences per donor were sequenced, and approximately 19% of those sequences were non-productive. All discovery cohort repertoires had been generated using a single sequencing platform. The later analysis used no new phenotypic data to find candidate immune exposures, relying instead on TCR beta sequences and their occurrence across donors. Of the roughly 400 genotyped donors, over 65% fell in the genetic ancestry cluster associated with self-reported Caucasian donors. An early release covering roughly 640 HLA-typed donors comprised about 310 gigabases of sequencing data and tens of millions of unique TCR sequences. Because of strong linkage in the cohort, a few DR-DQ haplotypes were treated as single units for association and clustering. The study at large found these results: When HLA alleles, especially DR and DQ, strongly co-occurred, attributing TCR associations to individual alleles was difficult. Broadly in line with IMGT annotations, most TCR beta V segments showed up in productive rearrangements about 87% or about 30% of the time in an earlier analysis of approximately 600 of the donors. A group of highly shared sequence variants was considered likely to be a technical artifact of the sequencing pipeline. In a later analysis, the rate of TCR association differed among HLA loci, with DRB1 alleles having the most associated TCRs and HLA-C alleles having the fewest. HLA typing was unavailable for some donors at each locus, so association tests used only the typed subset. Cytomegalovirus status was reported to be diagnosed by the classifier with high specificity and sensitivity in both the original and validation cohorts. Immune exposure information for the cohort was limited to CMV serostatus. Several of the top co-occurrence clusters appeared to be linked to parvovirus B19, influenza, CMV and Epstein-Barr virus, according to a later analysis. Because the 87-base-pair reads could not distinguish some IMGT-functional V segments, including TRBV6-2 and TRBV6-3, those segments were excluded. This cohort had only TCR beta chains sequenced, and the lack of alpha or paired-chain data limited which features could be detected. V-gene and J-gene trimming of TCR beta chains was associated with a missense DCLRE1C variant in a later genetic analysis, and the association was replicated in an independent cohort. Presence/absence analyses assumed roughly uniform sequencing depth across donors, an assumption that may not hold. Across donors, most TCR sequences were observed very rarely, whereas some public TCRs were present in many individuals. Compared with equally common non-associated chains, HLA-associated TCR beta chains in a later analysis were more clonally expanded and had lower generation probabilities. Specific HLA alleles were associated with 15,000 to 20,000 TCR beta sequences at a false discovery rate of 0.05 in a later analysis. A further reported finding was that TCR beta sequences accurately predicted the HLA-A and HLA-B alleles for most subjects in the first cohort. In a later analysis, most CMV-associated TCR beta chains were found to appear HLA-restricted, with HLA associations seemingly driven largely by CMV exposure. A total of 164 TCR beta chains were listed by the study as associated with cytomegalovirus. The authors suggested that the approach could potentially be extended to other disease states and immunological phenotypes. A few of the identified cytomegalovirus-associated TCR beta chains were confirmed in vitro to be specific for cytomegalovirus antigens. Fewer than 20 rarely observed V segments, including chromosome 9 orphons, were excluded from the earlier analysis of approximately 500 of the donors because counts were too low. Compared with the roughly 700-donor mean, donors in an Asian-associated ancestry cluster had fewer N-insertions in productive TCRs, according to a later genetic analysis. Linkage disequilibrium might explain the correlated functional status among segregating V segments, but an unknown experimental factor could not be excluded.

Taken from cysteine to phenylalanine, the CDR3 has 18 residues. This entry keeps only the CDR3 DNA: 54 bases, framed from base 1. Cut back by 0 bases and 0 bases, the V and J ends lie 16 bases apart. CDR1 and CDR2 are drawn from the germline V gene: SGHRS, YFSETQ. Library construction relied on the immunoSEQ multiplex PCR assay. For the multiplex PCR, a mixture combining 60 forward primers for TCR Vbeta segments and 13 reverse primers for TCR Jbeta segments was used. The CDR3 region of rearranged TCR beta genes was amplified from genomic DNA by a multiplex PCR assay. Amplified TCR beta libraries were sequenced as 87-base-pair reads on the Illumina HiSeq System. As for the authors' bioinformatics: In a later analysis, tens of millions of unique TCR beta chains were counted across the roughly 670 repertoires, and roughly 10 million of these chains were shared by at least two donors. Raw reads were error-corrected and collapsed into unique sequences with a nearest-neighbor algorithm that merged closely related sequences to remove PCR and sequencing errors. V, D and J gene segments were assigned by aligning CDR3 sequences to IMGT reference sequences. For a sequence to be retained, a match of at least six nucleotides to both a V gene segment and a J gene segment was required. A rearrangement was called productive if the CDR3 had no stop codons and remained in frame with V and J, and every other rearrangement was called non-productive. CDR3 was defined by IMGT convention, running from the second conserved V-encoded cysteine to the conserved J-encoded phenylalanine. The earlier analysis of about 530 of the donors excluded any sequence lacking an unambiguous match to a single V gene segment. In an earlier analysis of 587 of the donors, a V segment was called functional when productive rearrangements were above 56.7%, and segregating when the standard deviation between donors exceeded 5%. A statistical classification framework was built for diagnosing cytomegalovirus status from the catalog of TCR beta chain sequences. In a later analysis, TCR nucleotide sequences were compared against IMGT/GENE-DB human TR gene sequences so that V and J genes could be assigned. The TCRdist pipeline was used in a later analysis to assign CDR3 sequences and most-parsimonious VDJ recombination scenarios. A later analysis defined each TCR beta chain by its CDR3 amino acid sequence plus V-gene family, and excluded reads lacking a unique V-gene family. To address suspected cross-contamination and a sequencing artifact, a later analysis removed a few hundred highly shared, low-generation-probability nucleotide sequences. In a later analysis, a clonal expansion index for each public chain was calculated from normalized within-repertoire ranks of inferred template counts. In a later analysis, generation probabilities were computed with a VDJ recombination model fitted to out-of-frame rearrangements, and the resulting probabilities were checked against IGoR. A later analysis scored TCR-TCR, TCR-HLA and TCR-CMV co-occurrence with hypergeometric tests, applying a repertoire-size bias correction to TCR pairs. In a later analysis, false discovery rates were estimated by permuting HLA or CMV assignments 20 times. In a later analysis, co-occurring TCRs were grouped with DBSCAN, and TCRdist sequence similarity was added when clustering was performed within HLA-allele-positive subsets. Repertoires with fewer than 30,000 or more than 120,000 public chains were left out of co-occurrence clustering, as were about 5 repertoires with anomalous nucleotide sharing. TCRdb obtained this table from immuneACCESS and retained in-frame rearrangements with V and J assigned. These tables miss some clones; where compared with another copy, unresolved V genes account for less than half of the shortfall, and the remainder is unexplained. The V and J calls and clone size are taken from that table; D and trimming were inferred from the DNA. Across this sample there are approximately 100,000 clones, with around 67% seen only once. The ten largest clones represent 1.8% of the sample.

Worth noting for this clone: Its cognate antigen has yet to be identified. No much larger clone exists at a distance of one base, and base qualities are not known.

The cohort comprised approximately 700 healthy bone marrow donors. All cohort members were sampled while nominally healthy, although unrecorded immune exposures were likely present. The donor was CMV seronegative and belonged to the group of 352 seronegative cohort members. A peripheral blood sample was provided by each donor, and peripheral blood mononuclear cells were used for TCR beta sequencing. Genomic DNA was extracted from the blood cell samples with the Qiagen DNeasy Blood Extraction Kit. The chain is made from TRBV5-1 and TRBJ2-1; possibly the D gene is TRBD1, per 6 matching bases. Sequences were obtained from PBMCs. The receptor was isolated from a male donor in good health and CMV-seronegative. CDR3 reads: CASSLGLGQYSSYNEQFF. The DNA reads TGCGCCAGCAGCTTGGGCTTAGGACAGTATAGCTCCTACAATGAGCAGTTCTTC.